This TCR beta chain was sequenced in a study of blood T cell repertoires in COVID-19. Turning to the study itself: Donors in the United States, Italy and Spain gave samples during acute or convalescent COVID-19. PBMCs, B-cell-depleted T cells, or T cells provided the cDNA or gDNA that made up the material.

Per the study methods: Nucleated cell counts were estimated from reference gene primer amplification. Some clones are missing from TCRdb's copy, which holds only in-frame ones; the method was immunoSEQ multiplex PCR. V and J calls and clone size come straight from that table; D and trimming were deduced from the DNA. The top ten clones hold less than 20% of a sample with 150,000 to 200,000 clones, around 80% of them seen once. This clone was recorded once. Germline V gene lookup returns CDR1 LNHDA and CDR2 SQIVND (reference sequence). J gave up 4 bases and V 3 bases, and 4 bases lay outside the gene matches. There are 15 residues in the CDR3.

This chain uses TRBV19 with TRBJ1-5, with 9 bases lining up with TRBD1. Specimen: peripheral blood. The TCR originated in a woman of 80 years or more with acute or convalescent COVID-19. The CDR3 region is CASSMATGGNQPQHF. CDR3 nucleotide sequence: TGTGCCAGTAGTATGGCGACAGGGGGGAATCAGCCCCAGCATTTT.